This is a list of T cell receptor beta chains from one sample in a study of Ad26.COV2.S vaccination and SARS-CoV-2 variants. Libraries were prepared by immunoSEQ multiplex PCR; TCRdb keeps only in-frame clonotypes and omits some of them. This repertoire shows 360,000 or so clones, around 90% found once; its top ten account for more than 3%. The input for sequencing was peripheral blood, taken in a trial of Ad26.COV2.S vaccine versus placebo. These receptors all stem from a person aged 18-65 years who received the Ad26.COV2.S COVID-19 vaccine or a placebo. Both conserved end residues are part of each CDR3. The D gene is left open where the match is weak. Clone size is given for some rows only: seen once, a few or many times, or a class if the clone is expanded.

cdr3_length | clone_size | j_call | d_call | v_call | cdr3_aa | cdr3_nt
13 | NA | TRBJ2-7 | TRBD1 | TRBV29-1 | CSVTLNRGREQYF | TGCAGCGTTACACTTAACAGGGGGCGAGAGCAGTACTTC
20 | NA | TRBJ1-4 | NA | TRBV7-6 | CASSLAWTTVAWGDNGKLFF | TGTGCCAGCAGCTTAGCCTGGACGACTGTAGCCTGGGGGGATAATGGAAAACTGTTTTTT
16 | NA | TRBJ2-7 | NA | TRBV19 | CASSSLPWGSTYEQYF | TGTGCCAGTTCCTCACTCCCCTGGGGCAGTACCTACGAGCAGTACTTC
13 | NA | TRBJ2-5 | NA | TRBV11-3 | CASSLSLEETQYF | TGTGCCAGCAGCTTATCCCTCGAGGAGACCCAGTACTTC
15 | NA | TRBJ1-5 | NA | TRBV3-1/TRBV3-2 | CASSQAAFSNQPQHF | TGTGCCAGCAGCCAAGCAGCCTTTAGCAATCAGCCCCAGCATTTT
16 | NA | TRBJ2-3 | TRBD2 | TRBV11-3 | CASSATSGGVGGTQYF | TGTGCCAGCAGCGCGACTAGCGGGGGGGTCGGAGGGACGCAGTATTTT
16 | NA | TRBJ2-1 | TRBD2 | TRBV5-1 | CASSFIAGAKYNEQFF | TGCGCCAGCAGTTTCATAGCGGGGGCCAAATACAATGAGCAGTTCTTC
10 | NA | TRBJ1-1 | NA | TRBV2 | CASTAGEAFF | TGTGCCAGCACCGCAGGGGAAGCTTTCTTT
15 | NA | TRBJ1-1 | TRBD1 | TRBV30 | CAWSVATGGRGEAFF | TGTGCCTGGAGTGTCGCGACAGGGGGACGTGGTGAAGCTTTCTTT
14 | NA | TRBJ2-3 | TRBD2 | TRBV5-4 | CASSLNGEGDTQYF | TGTGCCAGCAGCTTGAACGGGGAGGGAGATACGCAGTATTTT
13 | NA | TRBJ2-5 | NA | TRBV3-1/TRBV3-2 | CASSPWVGETQYF | TGTGCCAGCAGCCCATGGGTAGGTGAGACCCAGTACTTC
15 | once | TRBJ2-2 | TRBD1 | TRBV27 | CASRLGTGSSGELFF | TGTGCCAGCAGACTCGGGACAGGATCTTCGGGGGAGCTGTTTTTT
16 | NA | TRBJ2-3 | TRBD2 | TRBV24-1 | CATSESGEINTDTQYF | TGTGCCACCAGTGAGAGCGGGGAGATTAACACAGATACGCAGTATTTT
14 | NA | TRBJ2-7 | TRBD1 | TRBV2 | CASGAGTGWQEQYF | TGTGCCAGCGGAGCCGGGACAGGATGGCAGGAGCAGTACTTC
16 | NA | TRBJ2-7 | TRBD1 | TRBV15 | CATSRAPGTGGWEQYF | TGTGCCACCAGCAGAGCCCCCGGGACAGGGGGGTGGGAGCAGTACTTC
13 | NA | TRBJ1-2 | NA | TRBV12-3/TRBV12-4 | CASSLPGEDGYTF | TGTGCCAGCAGTTTACCAGGGGAAGACGGCTACACCTTC
15 | few | TRBJ1-3 | TRBD1 | TRBV16 | CATSSGQGRGNTIYF | TGTGCCACCTCCTCCGGACAGGGCAGGGGAAACACCATATATTTT
14 | NA | TRBJ1-6 | NA | TRBV27 | CASSLRGENSPLHF | TGTGCCAGCAGTTTAAGAGGGGAAAATTCACCCCTCCACTTT
13 | NA | TRBJ1-1 | TRBD1 | TRBV6-6 | CASSFRQGAEAFF | TGTGCCAGCAGCTTCCGACAGGGTGCTGAAGCTTTCTTT
14 | few | TRBJ1-6 | NA | TRBV14 | CASSQTMHNSPLHF | TGTGCCAGCAGCCAGACAATGCATAATTCACCCCTCCACTTT
16 | NA | TRBJ2-7 | TRBD1 | TRBV4-3 | CASSQDQDRGSYEQYF | TGCGCCAGCAGCCAAGATCAGGACAGGGGATCCTACGAGCAGTACTTC
15 | NA | TRBJ2-1 | TRBD2 | TRBV7-3 | CASSFGLATYGKQFF | TGTGCCAGCAGCTTTGGACTAGCGACCTACGGGAAGCAGTTCTTC